This T cell receptor (beta chain) came from a study of beta chain features in type 1 diabetes. The investigators reverse transcribed all of the isolated RNA, so they sequenced expressed TCRB transcripts. Data came from immunoSEQ multiplex PCR; TCRdb stores just in-frame clones and leaves some out. The data contain 350,000 to 450,000 clones, 11% to 15% of them singletons. In its sample, this clone was seen a few times. Germline CDR1 reads LGHNA; CDR2 reads YSLEER. J was trimmed by 3 bases and V by 7 bases; bases with no gene match: 3. This CDR3 region has 14 residues. This chain connects TRBV4-3 to TRBJ2-6; 7 bases are a match to TRBD1. This receptor was taken from a man younger than 40 in good health. The sample was naive CD4+ T cells from blood. The CDR3 reads CASNRGFGANVLTF. DNA of the CDR3: TGCGCCAGCAACAGGGGCTTTGGGGCCAACGTCCTGACTTTC.